This section outlines one T cell receptor beta chain sequence together with its context. What it binds is not known. Libraries were prepared by immunoSEQ multiplex PCR; TCRdb keeps only in-frame clonotypes and omits some of them. This table holds tens of thousands of clones, roughly 85% found once. The sample belongs to a study of cytotoxic CD8 clonotypes in ibrutinib-treated CLL. At the level of the study: Response specimens were obtained following a median treatment duration of around 12 months, with a range of 6 to 36. Study outcomes and limitations: A difference in sampling times existed between sustained-remission and progressing patients. Public clonotypes (which were uncommon) either contracted or remained stable on treatment. Clonality increased at ibrutinib response and stayed stable in sustained remission. At progression, however, it fell back toward baseline.

The source of this sequence is a human donor with chronic lymphocytic leukemia. This sample comprised PBMCs, obtained after 24 months of ibrutinib treatment.

CDR3: CASRTGQGIGNTEAFF. The CDR3 nucleotides are TGTGCCAGCAGAACTGGACAGGGAATCGGGAACACTGAAGCTTTCTTT. The chain links TRBV6-6 to TRBJ1-1; 8 bases agree with TRBD1. This CDR3 has 16 residues. In germline, CDR1 is MNHNY, CDR2 SVGAGI (reference sequence). Losses at the gene ends were 6 bases for V and 1 base for J; bases not matched to a gene: 10.